These 10 T cell receptor beta chains were all obtained from the same sample, sequenced in a study of cytomegalovirus exposure and HLA in healthy donors. The PCR used 60 Vbeta and 13 Jbeta primers. Repertoires were generated with immunoSEQ multiplex PCR, while TCRdb's copy carries only in-frame clones and drops some. Here the sample spans about 160,000 clones, 84% being singletons. Specimen: PBMCs. These TCRs come from a man aged 30-40 years in good health and CMV-seronegative.

The rearrangement links TRBV6-8 to TRBJ2-7; 9 bases line up with TRBD1. The trim removed 4 bases at V and 2 bases at J, leaving 9 bases unmatched. The CDR3 is made up of 16 amino acids. Germline V gene sequence: CDR1 MNHGY, CDR2 SAAAGT. This CDR3 reads CASSSRGTGSTYEQYF. CDR3 coding DNA: TGTGCCAGCAGTTCCCGAGGGACAGGGAGTACCTACGAGCAGTACTTC.

Regarding this clone: Other DNA sequences from this sample encode an identical CDR3 as well. V is TRBV27 and J is TRBJ1-5; 8 bases are shared with TRBD1. From germline, CDR1 is MNHEY and CDR2 SMNVEV (reference sequence). The CDR3 runs 14 residues. J lost 1 base, V lost 4 bases, and 0 bases had no gene match. CDR3 residues: CASSWTGSNQPQHF. CDR3 nucleotide sequence: TGTGCCAGCAGTTGGACAGGGAGCAATCAGCCCCAGCATTTT.

V and J are TRBV11-2 and TRBJ2-7; D is possibly TRBD1 (7 bases). V was pared by 4 bases and J by 7 bases, with 23 bases between. The CDR3 covers 16 residues. Looked up from germline, CDR1 is SGHAT and CDR2 is FQNNGV. CDR3 coding DNA: TGTGCCAGCAGCTGGGAGCAGGGGGGAATGGGTCGAGAGCAGTACTTC. Encoded protein: CASSWEQGGMGREQYF.

About this clone itself: One end of the junction fails to match germline, which may point to a read error. The chain is built from TRBV11-2 and TRBJ2-7; D is unresolved. The CDR3 loop spans 13 amino acids. Germline V lookup: CDR1 SGHAT, CDR2 FQNNGV. CDR3 in amino acids: CASSLARYYEQYF. In nucleotides, the CDR3 is TGTGCCAGCAGTTTAGCCAGGTACTACGAGCAGTACTTC. Full variable domain (missing parts from reference TRBV11-2 and TRBJ2-7): EAGVAQSPRYKIIEKRQSVAFWCNPISGHATLYWYQQILGQGPKLLIQFQNNGVVDDSQLPKDRFSAERLKGVDSTLKIQPAKLEDSAVYLCASSLARYYEQYFGPGTRLTVT.

This clone was picked up one time. This chain joins TRBV6-6 and TRBJ2-3; 11 bases match TRBD2. The length of the CDR3 is 15 residues. After removal of 6 bases from V and 3 bases from J, the junction contained 5 bases not matched to a gene. Germline CDR1 MNHNY, CDR2 SVGAGI (reference sequence). CDR3 DNA sequence: TGTGCCAGCAGCTTACTAGCGGGGGAAACAGATACGCAGTATTTT. It encodes CASSLLAGETDTQYF.

Only a few counts were recorded for this clone. The rearrangement joins TRBV6-1 to TRBJ1-6; the match to TRBD1 covers 8 bases. Germline loops: CDR1 MNHNS, CDR2 SASEGT. V lost 3 bases to trimming and J lost 7 bases; unmatched junction nucleotides: 2. The CDR3 has 14 amino acids. The CDR3 bases are TGTGCCAGCAGTGACCGGACAGGGAATTCACCCCTCCACTTT. It encodes CASSDRTGNSPLHF.

The J gene is TRBJ2-2, the V gene TRBV6-1; 13 bases fit TRBD2. The V gene end was trimmed by 2 bases and the J gene end by 4 bases; junction bases not matched to a gene: 10. In germline, CDR1 is MNHNS, CDR2 SASEGT. CDR3 length: 19 amino acids. The CDR3 loop reads CASSEHRTSGGAGTGELFF. Here the CDR3 DNA reads TGTGCCAGCAGTGAACATCGAACTAGCGGGGGGGCCGGCACCGGGGAGCTGTTTTTT.

The CDR3 nucleotides read TGTGCCAGCAGCTTAGGGGACAGGATCATGAACACTGAAGCTTTCTTT. Translation gives CASSLGDRIMNTEAFF. The chain is built from TRBV7-9 and TRBJ1-1; TRBD1 aligns across 8 bases. The CDR3 is 16 residues long. Germline V lookup: CDR1 SEHNR, CDR2 FQNEAQ (reference sequence). After removal of 1 base from V and 0 bases from J, the junction contained 4 bases not matched to a gene.

The chain employs TRBV2 and TRBJ2-2; the match to TRBD2 covers 8 bases. Germline assignment: CDR1 SNHLY and CDR2 FYNNEI. V gave up 7 bases and J gave up 1 base; unmatched junction bases: 2. CDR3 length: 14 residues. The CDR3 protein is CASTGLGNTGELFF. The DNA of the CDR3 is TGTGCCAGCACGGGACTAGGGAACACCGGGGAGCTGTTTTTT.

CDR3 bases: TGCGCCAGCAGCTTTGCAGGGTTGGGGACTGAAGCTTTCTTT. Translation: CASSFAGLGTEAFF. The chain joins TRBV5-1 to TRBJ1-1, with D tentatively TRBD1 (5 bases). From germline, CDR1 is SGHRS and CDR2 YFSETQ. The V end lost 2 bases, the J end lost 5 bases, and 13 bases lay between the germline ends. The CDR3 has 14 amino acids.